This entry is about one T cell receptor beta chain. Only patients with CD8+CD57+ cell expansion on flow cytometry were chosen for sequencing. This entry belongs to a study of CD8+CD57+ T cells in acquired aplastic anemia. After removal of 8 bases from V and 2 bases from J, the junction contained 5 bases not matched to a gene. There are 13 residues in the CDR3. From germline, CDR1 is SQVTM and CDR2 ANQGSEA. The template for TCR beta VDJ and CDR3 sequence profiling was genomic DNA. TCRdb recomputed calls from the reads with MiXCR, one row per CDR3 protein. The sample holds 210,000 or so distinct CDR3 sequences; 40% to 60% are singletons and the top ten take 15% to 20%.

This rearrangement joins TRBV29-1 to TRBJ2-7, with 11 bases aligning to TRBD2. This clonotype was sampled from a human donor with aplastic anemia. The sequenced sample was sorted CD4+, CD8+, or CD8+CD57+ T cells (not recorded which) from PBMCs. As DNA, the CDR3 is TGCAGCCAGACTAGCGGGGCCCCCTACGAGCAGTACTTC. Translation gives CSQTSGAPYEQYF.